This record looks at one T cell receptor (beta chain) sequence and its context. Per the original data handling: It was from reference gene primer amplification that nucleated cell counts were estimated. Here immunoSEQ multiplex PCR was the method, and the copy in TCRdb shows in-frame clones only, minus some. V, J and clone size reflect that table, while D and trimming were determined from the DNA. This sample carries about 65,000 clones, about 88% of them seen once, and the ten largest clones take about 1.3%. This sample is part of a study of blood T cell repertoires in COVID-19. Study at large: Samples representing acute and convalescent COVID-19 were sourced from the United States, Italy and Spain. The analysed material was cDNA or gDNA that came from T cells, B-cell-depleted T cells, or PBMCs.

Germline CDR1 and CDR2: ENHRY and SYGVKD. The CDR3 runs to 17 residues. Trimming shortened V by 0 bases and J by 4 bases, and 18 bases separated the two germline ends. The sample taken for sequencing was peripheral blood. The chain carries TRBV10-3 and TRBJ1-2; TRBD1 is a possible D gene (6 bases). This TCR came from a man in his sixties with acute or convalescent COVID-19. This CDR3 reads CAISESIPGGLGYGYTF. CDR3 sequence (DNA): TGTGCCATCAGTGAGTCGATTCCGGGGGGCTTAGGCTATGGCTACACCTTC.